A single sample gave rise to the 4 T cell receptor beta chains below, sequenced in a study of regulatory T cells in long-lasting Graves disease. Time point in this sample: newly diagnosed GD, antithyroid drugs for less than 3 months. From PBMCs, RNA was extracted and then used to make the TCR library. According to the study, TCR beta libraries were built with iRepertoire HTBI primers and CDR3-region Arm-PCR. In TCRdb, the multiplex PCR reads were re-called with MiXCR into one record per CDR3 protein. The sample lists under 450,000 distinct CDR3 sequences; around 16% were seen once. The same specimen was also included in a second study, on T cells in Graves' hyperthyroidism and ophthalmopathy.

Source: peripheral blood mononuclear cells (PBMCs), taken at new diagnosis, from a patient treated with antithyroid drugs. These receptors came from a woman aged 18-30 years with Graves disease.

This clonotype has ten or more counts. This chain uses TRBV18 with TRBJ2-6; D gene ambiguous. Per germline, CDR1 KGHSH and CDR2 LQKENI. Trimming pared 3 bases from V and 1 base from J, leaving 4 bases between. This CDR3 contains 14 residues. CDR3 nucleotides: TGTGCCAGCTCACCTAAATCTGGGGCCAACGTCCTGACTTTC. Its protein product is CASSPKSGANVLTF.

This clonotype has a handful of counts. The CDR3 loop is CASSLQGPGNTIYF. The CDR3 nucleotides read TGTGCCAGCAGTTTACAGGGTCCCGGAAACACCATATATTTT. The chain uses TRBV12-3 or TRBV12-4 and TRBJ1-3, with a tentative D call TRBD1 (5 bases). V was shortened by 2 bases and J by 4 bases, with 9 bases between the two germline ends. This CDR3 region has 14 residues.

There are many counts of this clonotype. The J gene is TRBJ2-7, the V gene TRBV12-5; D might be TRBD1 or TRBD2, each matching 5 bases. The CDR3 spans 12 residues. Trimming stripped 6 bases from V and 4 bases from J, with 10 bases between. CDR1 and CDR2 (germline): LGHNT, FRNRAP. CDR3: CASGRDGYEQYF. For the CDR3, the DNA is TGTGCTAGTGGCCGGGACGGGTACGAGCAGTACTTC.

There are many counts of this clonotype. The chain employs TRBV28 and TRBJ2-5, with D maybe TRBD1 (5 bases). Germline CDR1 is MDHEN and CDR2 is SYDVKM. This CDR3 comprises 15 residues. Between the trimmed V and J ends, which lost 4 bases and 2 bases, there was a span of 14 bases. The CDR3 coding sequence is TGTGCCAGCAGTTCCTTGGGGCAGGGACAAGAGACCCAGTACTTC. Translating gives CASSSLGQGQETQYF.